The rows below give T cell receptor beta chains drawn from one sample of a study of T cells in Graves' hyperthyroidism and ophthalmopathy. MiXCR was run by TCRdb on the multiplex PCR reads, yielding one entry per CDR3 protein. This sample has nearly 600,000 distinct CDR3 sequences, with about 15% found just once. Input material: blood. The receptor set was obtained from a woman aged 25 to 39 with Graves' hyperthyroidism that later progressed to Graves' ophthalmopathy. The CDR3 runs from the conserved cysteine through the conserved F or W. A D gene is named only where the DNA matches it firmly. Expanded clones get a size class; other rows say once, few or many, or leave the size out.

v_gene: TRBV7-8; j_gene: TRBJ1-3; d_gene: TRBD1; abundance: few; CDR3aa: CASSFGTGGSGNTIYF; CDR3nt: TGTGCCAGCAGCTTTGGGACAGGGGGTTCTGGAAACACCATATATTTT
v_gene: TRBV29-1; j_gene: TRBJ1-1; d_gene: .; abundance: many; CDR3aa: CSGTRDPWSTEAFF; CDR3nt: TGCAGCGGTACCCGGGACCCTTGGAGCACTGAAGCTTTCTTT
v_gene: TRBV6-1; j_gene: TRBJ1-1; d_gene: .; abundance: .; CDR3aa: CASNLQIGGTEAFF; CDR3nt: TGTGCCAGCAACCTACAGATCGGGGGCACTGAAGCTTTCTTT
v_gene: TRBV2; j_gene: TRBJ2-2; d_gene: .; abundance: many; CDR3aa: CASSEASGVAGTGELFF; CDR3nt: TGTGCCAGCAGTGAAGCGTCGGGGGTCGCGGGCACCGGGGAGCTGTTTTTT
v_gene: TRBV27; j_gene: TRBJ1-1; d_gene: TRBD1; abundance: many; CDR3aa: CASKTGTENTEAFF; CDR3nt: TGTGCCAGCAAAACCGGGACAGAGAACACTGAAGCTTTCTTT
v_gene: TRBV3-1; j_gene: TRBJ2-1; d_gene: TRBD1; abundance: few; CDR3aa: CASSQGDRGLGGFF; CDR3nt: TGTGCCAGCAGCCAAGGGGACAGGGGGCTCGGGGGGTTCTTC
v_gene: TRBV7-9; j_gene: TRBJ1-6; d_gene: .; abundance: many; CDR3aa: CASSSPRGGTPLHF; CDR3nt: TGTGCCAGCAGCTCCCCGCGGGGGGGAACCCCCCTCCACTTT
v_gene: TRBV6-1; j_gene: TRBJ1-2; d_gene: .; abundance: many; CDR3aa: CASSRDFPSNYGYTF; CDR3nt: TGTGCCAGCAGTCGGGATTTCCCCTCTAACTATGGCTACACCTTC
v_gene: TRBV11-2; j_gene: TRBJ1-1; d_gene: .; abundance: many; CDR3aa: CASSLGSRTEAFF; CDR3nt: TGTGCCAGCAGCTTGGGGAGTAGGACTGAAGCTTTCTTT
v_gene: TRBV3-1; j_gene: TRBJ1-3; d_gene: .; abundance: few; CDR3aa: CASSQDLVSGNTIYF; CDR3nt: TGTGCCAGCAGCCAAGATCTGGTCTCTGGAAACACCATATATTTT
v_gene: TRBV15; j_gene: TRBJ2-1; d_gene: .; abundance: .; CDR3aa: CATSSPVALDEQFF; CDR3nt: TGTGCCACCAGCAGCCCCGTGGCTCTGGATGAGCAGTTCTTC
v_gene: TRBV20-1; j_gene: TRBJ2-1; d_gene: TRBD1; abundance: many; CDR3aa: CSARTGSYNEQFF; CDR3nt: TGCAGTGCTAGGACAGGGTCCTACAATGAGCAGTTCTTC
v_gene: TRBV7-2; j_gene: TRBJ1-4; d_gene: .; abundance: once; CDR3aa: CASSLHRGGTDEKLFF; CDR3nt: TGTGCCAGCAGCTTGCATAGGGGCGGAACCGACGAAAAACTGTTTTTT
v_gene: TRBV20-1; j_gene: TRBJ1-2; d_gene: .; abundance: many; CDR3aa: CSAITPGPVNGYTF; CDR3nt: TGCAGTGCCATTACTCCGGGACCGGTTAATGGCTACACCTTC
v_gene: TRBV20-1; j_gene: TRBJ1-1; d_gene: TRBD1; abundance: many; CDR3aa: CSAWGQGETEAFF; CDR3nt: TGCAGTGCTTGGGGACAGGGGGAGACTGAAGCTTTCTTT
v_gene: TRBV5-6; j_gene: TRBJ2-7; d_gene: .; abundance: .; CDR3aa: CASSIQGTHEQYF; CDR3nt: TGTGCCAGCAGCATTCAGGGAACACACGAGCAGTACTTC
v_gene: TRBV9; j_gene: TRBJ1-1; d_gene: .; abundance: many; CDR3aa: CASSVGGGDFTEAFF; CDR3nt: TGTGCCAGCAGCGTTGGAGGGGGGGATTTCACTGAAGCTTTCTTT
v_gene: TRBV6-1; j_gene: TRBJ2-1; d_gene: .; abundance: many; CDR3aa: CASKKEHEQFF; CDR3nt: TGTGCCAGCAAAAAGGAGCATGAGCAGTTCTTC
v_gene: TRBV30; j_gene: TRBJ1-5; d_gene: .; abundance: few; CDR3aa: CAWSLNSYSNQPQHF; CDR3nt: TGTGCCTGGAGCCTTAACAGTTATAGCAATCAGCCCCAGCATTTT
v_gene: TRBV20-1; j_gene: TRBJ2-1; d_gene: TRBD2; abundance: few; CDR3aa: CSASPGLAGIGQFF; CDR3nt: TGCAGTGCTAGTCCGGGACTAGCGGGGATAGGGCAGTTCTTC
v_gene: TRBV30; j_gene: TRBJ2-7; d_gene: TRBD2; abundance: many; CDR3aa: CAWSGLAGGPGYSYEQYF; CDR3nt: TGTGCCTGGAGTGGACTAGCGGGAGGCCCCGGGTACTCCTACGAGCAGTACTTC
v_gene: TRBV11-3; j_gene: TRBJ2-5; d_gene: TRBD2; abundance: .; CDR3aa: CASSTQLAGETQYF; CDR3nt: TGTGCCAGCAGCACTCAACTAGCGGGAGAGACCCAGTACTTC
v_gene: TRBV2; j_gene: TRBJ2-2; d_gene: .; abundance: many; CDR3aa: CASSVDSSETGELFF; CDR3nt: TGTGCCAGCAGTGTAGACAGCTCGGAGACCGGGGAGCTGTTTTTT
v_gene: TRBV5-1; j_gene: TRBJ2-1; d_gene: TRBD2; abundance: .; CDR3aa: CASSLGSSGSIDNEQFF; CDR3nt: TGCGCCAGCAGCTTGGGTTCTAGCGGGAGTATCGACAATGAGCAGTTCTTC
v_gene: TRBV7-2; j_gene: TRBJ1-3; d_gene: TRBD1; abundance: many; CDR3aa: CASSLNQGGSGNTIYF; CDR3nt: TGTGCCAGCAGCTTAAACCAGGGGGGGTCTGGAAACACCATATATTTT
v_gene: TRBV20-1; j_gene: TRBJ2-2; d_gene: TRBD2; abundance: many; CDR3aa: CSAARGGLAGGELFF; CDR3nt: TGCAGTGCTGCAAGAGGCGGACTAGCGGGCGGGGAGCTGTTTTTT
v_gene: TRBV28; j_gene: TRBJ1-1; d_gene: TRBD1; abundance: .; CDR3aa: CASREGTGYMNTEAFF; CDR3nt: TGTGCCAGCAGGGAAGGGACAGGTTACATGAACACTGAAGCTTTCTTT
v_gene: TRBV27; j_gene: TRBJ1-1; d_gene: TRBD1; abundance: many; CDR3aa: CASSLSIQGYDTEAFF; CDR3nt: TGTGCCAGCAGTTTATCAATACAGGGGTACGACACTGAAGCTTTCTTT
v_gene: TRBV6-2/TRBV6-3; j_gene: TRBJ1-5; d_gene: .; abundance: many; CDR3aa: CASSQGSPAHQPQHF; CDR3nt: TGTGCCAGCAGCCAAGGATCCCCGGCACATCAGCCCCAGCATTTT
v_gene: TRBV5-1; j_gene: TRBJ1-5; d_gene: .; abundance: many; CDR3aa: CASSLGARQPQHF; CDR3nt: TGCGCCAGCAGCTTGGGGGCTCGGCAGCCCCAGCATTTT
v_gene: TRBV11-2; j_gene: TRBJ2-1; d_gene: TRBD2; abundance: many; CDR3aa: CASSKTSGSTYNEQFF; CDR3nt: TGTGCCAGCAGCAAGACTAGCGGGAGCACCTACAATGAGCAGTTCTTC
v_gene: TRBV6-1; j_gene: TRBJ1-2; d_gene: .; abundance: .; CDR3aa: CASSLLGGQGGYTF; CDR3nt: TGTGCCAGCAGCCTATTAGGGGGACAAGGCGGCTACACCTTC
v_gene: TRBV20-1; j_gene: TRBJ2-7; d_gene: .; abundance: many; CDR3aa: CSARGQSDEQYF; CDR3nt: TGCAGTGCTAGGGGCCAGAGCGACGAGCAGTACTTC
v_gene: TRBV4-1; j_gene: TRBJ1-5; d_gene: TRBD1; abundance: few; CDR3aa: CASSSTGLDQPQHF; CDR3nt: TGCGCCAGCAGCTCGACAGGGCTCGATCAGCCCCAGCATTTT
v_gene: TRBV3-1; j_gene: TRBJ2-7; d_gene: .; abundance: few; CDR3aa: CASSQGLGVGGEQYF; CDR3nt: TGTGCCAGCAGCCAAGGATTAGGTGTTGGGGGCGAGCAGTACTTC
v_gene: TRBV5-6; j_gene: TRBJ1-4; d_gene: TRBD1; abundance: .; CDR3aa: CASRSGTGNEKLFF; CDR3nt: TGTGCCAGCAGGTCCGGGACAGGGAATGAAAAACTGTTTTTT
v_gene: TRBV12-3/TRBV12-4; j_gene: TRBJ1-2; d_gene: TRBD1; abundance: .; CDR3aa: CASKKGQGAGGYTF; CDR3nt: TGTGCCAGCAAAAAGGGACAGGGGGCAGGAGGCTACACCTTC
v_gene: TRBV20-1; j_gene: TRBJ2-3; d_gene: .; abundance: few; CDR3aa: CSASLGGTDTQYF; CDR3nt: TGCAGTGCTAGTCTTGGCGGCACAGATACGCAGTATTTT
v_gene: TRBV6-1; j_gene: TRBJ1-2; d_gene: TRBD1; abundance: many; CDR3aa: CASLPRGQNYGYTF; CDR3nt: TGTGCCAGCTTGCCTAGGGGACAGAACTATGGCTACACCTTC
v_gene: TRBV12-3/TRBV12-4; j_gene: TRBJ2-3; d_gene: TRBD2; abundance: many; CDR3aa: CASSLGTSQNTQYF; CDR3nt: TGTGCCAGCAGTTTGGGGACTAGCCAAAATACGCAGTATTTT
v_gene: TRBV28; j_gene: TRBJ2-1; d_gene: .; abundance: .; CDR3aa: CASKLGDRLSNEQFF; CDR3nt: TGTGCCAGCAAGTTGGGAGATCGCCTGAGCAATGAGCAGTTCTTC
v_gene: TRBV27; j_gene: TRBJ2-3; d_gene: .; abundance: .; CDR3aa: CASSLSDPLNGDTQYF; CDR3nt: TGTGCCAGCAGTTTATCGGACCCCCTGAACGGAGATACGCAGTATTTT
v_gene: TRBV5-5; j_gene: TRBJ2-3; d_gene: TRBD1; abundance: .; CDR3aa: CASSGGQELPDTQYF; CDR3nt: TGTGCCAGCAGCGGCGGACAGGAGTTACCAGATACGCAGTATTTT
v_gene: TRBV3-1; j_gene: TRBJ2-5; d_gene: .; abundance: many; CDR3aa: CASSQTETQYF; CDR3nt: TGTGCCAGCAGCCAAACCGAGACCCAGTACTTC
v_gene: TRBV28; j_gene: TRBJ2-3; d_gene: TRBD2; abundance: .; CDR3aa: CASRQPGLAGEETQYF; CDR3nt: TGTGCCAGCAGACAGCCGGGACTAGCGGGAGAGGAGACGCAGTATTTT
v_gene: TRBV19; j_gene: TRBJ2-1; d_gene: .; abundance: .; CDR3aa: CASSIGAGSEQFF; CDR3nt: TGTGCCAGTAGTATAGGAGCGGGTAGTGAGCAGTTCTTC
v_gene: TRBV20-1; j_gene: TRBJ2-5; d_gene: TRBD2; abundance: many; CDR3aa: CSVYLAGAKLQETQYF; CDR3nt: TGCAGTGTTTATTTAGCGGGAGCGAAGCTCCAAGAGACCCAGTACTTC
v_gene: TRBV7-2; j_gene: TRBJ2-7; d_gene: .; abundance: few; CDR3aa: CASSLFWDEQYF; CDR3nt: TGTGCCAGCAGCTTATTTTGGGACGAGCAGTACTTC
v_gene: TRBV19; j_gene: TRBJ2-2; d_gene: TRBD2; abundance: many; CDR3aa: CASSGRGLAGGPTGELFF; CDR3nt: TGTGCCAGTAGTGGCCGTGGACTAGCGGGAGGGCCCACCGGGGAGCTGTTTTTT
v_gene: TRBV27; j_gene: TRBJ2-7; d_gene: .; abundance: .; CDR3aa: CASSSSGQHYEQYF; CDR3nt: TGTGCCAGCAGTTCCTCCGGACAGCACTACGAGCAGTACTTC
v_gene: TRBV3-1; j_gene: TRBJ2-7; d_gene: .; abundance: many; CDR3aa: CASSPRSLRYEQYF; CDR3nt: TGTGCCAGCAGTCCCCGGAGTTTGAGGTACGAGCAGTACTTC
v_gene: TRBV11-2; j_gene: TRBJ2-1; d_gene: TRBD2; abundance: many; CDR3aa: CASSLVRTSWRSNEQFF; CDR3nt: TGTGCCAGCAGCTTAGTCCGGACTAGCTGGCGGTCCAATGAGCAGTTCTTC
v_gene: TRBV5-6; j_gene: TRBJ2-7; d_gene: .; abundance: .; CDR3aa: CASSLWGTYEQYF; CDR3nt: TGTGCCAGCAGCTTGTGGGGGACCTACGAGCAGTACTTC
v_gene: TRBV20-1; j_gene: TRBJ2-3; d_gene: TRBD2; abundance: .; CDR3aa: CSAPAGGGVDTQYF; CDR3nt: TGCAGTGCTCCCGCGGGAGGTGGGGTAGATACGCAGTATTTT